The text below deals with one T cell receptor (beta chain). Two negative PCRs, clearance, or symptom resolution were required of recovered Cohort 3 donors. The data were obtained in a study of blood T cell repertoires in COVID-19. Study overall: Both acute and convalescent COVID-19 samples were obtained from the United States, Italy and Spain. From T cells, B-cell-depleted T cells, or PBMCs came the material, which was cDNA or gDNA.

Under the authors' procedure: Nucleated cell number was recorded as an estimate derived from reference gene primer amplification. Repertoires were generated with immunoSEQ multiplex PCR, while TCRdb's copy carries only in-frame clones and drops some. V and J calls and clone size are as listed in that table; D and trimming were resolved from the DNA. In the table there are about 270,000 clones, around nine tenths of which are singletons. The trim removed 4 bases at V and 6 bases at J, leaving 8 bases unmatched. Germline-derived CDR1 and CDR2 are SEHNR and FQNEAQ (reference sequence). The CDR3 contains 15 residues.

The sample comprised PBMCs or T cells enriched from blood (not recorded which). This sequence was found in a young woman who had recovered from COVID-19. The chain links TRBV7-9 to TRBJ2-3, with 9 bases aligning to TRBD2. CDR3 DNA: TGTGCCAGCAGCTCGACTAAGCGGGAGGTGGATACGCAGTATTTT. Translated: CASSSTKREVDTQYF. Filled out from reference TRBV7-9 and TRBJ2-3, the complete variable domain reads DTGVSQNPRHKITKRGQNVTFRCDPISEHNRLYWYRQTLGQGPEFLTYFQNEAQLEKSRLLSDRFSAERPKGSFSTLEIQRTEQGDSAMYLCASSSTKREVDTQYFGPGTRLTVL.